This T cell receptor (beta chain) was observed in a study of response to subunit inactivated influenza vaccine. TCRdb processed the RT-PCR reads anew with MiXCR; each CDR3 protein has one entry. Here the sample spans about 480,000 distinct CDR3 sequences, approximately 11% being singletons. The CDR3 sequence is 17 residues long. The germline V gene has CDR1 DFQATT and CDR2 SNEGSKA (reference sequence). With 4 bases clipped from V and 0 bases from J, the junction kept 10 bases outside the gene matches. V is TRBV20-1 and J is TRBJ2-3, with 10 bases that match TRBD2. The sequence was collected from a man aged 45-65 years who received an inactivated influenza vaccine. Specimen: PBMCs from blood, collected 40 to 50 days after vaccination. As DNA, the CDR3 is TGCAGTGCTACAGCCCTAGCGGGGGCGGCTAGCACAGATACGCAGTATTTT. Its protein is CSATALAGAASTDTQYF.